The clone carrying this TCR beta chain is a singleton in its sample. Generated by immunoSEQ multiplex PCR, the TCRdb table keeps only in-frame clones and is missing some. The sample has about 40,000 clones; roughly 81% are singletons. These data originate in a study of blood T cell repertoires in COVID-19. CDR1 is SGHRS and CDR2 is YFSETQ in the germline V gene. The CDR3 is 14 amino acids. The J segment lost 11 bases and the V segment lost 1 base, leaving 9 bases of the junction unmatched. V and J are TRBV5-1 and TRBJ1-1, with TRBD1 matching over 9 bases. The receptor's source is a human donor in a cohort sampled during active COVID-19. The sequencing sample was made of peripheral blood. CDR3 in amino acids: CASSLLQGARVAFF. The CDR3 DNA reads TGCGCCAGCAGCTTGTTACAGGGGGCGCGAGTCGCTTTCTTT.